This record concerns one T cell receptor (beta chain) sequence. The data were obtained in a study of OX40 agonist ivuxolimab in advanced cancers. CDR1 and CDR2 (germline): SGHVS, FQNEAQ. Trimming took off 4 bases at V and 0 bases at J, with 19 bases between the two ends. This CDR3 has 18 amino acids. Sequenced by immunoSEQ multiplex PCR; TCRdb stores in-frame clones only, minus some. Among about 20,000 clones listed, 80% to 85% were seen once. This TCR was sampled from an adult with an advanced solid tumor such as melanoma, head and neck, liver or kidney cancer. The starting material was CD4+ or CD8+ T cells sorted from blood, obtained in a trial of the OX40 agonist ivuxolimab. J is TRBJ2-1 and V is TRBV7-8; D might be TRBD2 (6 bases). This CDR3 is CASSYLGAWEVSYNEQFF. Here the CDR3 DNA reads TGTGCCAGCAGCTACCTTGGTGCGTGGGAGGTCTCCTACAATGAGCAGTTCTTC.